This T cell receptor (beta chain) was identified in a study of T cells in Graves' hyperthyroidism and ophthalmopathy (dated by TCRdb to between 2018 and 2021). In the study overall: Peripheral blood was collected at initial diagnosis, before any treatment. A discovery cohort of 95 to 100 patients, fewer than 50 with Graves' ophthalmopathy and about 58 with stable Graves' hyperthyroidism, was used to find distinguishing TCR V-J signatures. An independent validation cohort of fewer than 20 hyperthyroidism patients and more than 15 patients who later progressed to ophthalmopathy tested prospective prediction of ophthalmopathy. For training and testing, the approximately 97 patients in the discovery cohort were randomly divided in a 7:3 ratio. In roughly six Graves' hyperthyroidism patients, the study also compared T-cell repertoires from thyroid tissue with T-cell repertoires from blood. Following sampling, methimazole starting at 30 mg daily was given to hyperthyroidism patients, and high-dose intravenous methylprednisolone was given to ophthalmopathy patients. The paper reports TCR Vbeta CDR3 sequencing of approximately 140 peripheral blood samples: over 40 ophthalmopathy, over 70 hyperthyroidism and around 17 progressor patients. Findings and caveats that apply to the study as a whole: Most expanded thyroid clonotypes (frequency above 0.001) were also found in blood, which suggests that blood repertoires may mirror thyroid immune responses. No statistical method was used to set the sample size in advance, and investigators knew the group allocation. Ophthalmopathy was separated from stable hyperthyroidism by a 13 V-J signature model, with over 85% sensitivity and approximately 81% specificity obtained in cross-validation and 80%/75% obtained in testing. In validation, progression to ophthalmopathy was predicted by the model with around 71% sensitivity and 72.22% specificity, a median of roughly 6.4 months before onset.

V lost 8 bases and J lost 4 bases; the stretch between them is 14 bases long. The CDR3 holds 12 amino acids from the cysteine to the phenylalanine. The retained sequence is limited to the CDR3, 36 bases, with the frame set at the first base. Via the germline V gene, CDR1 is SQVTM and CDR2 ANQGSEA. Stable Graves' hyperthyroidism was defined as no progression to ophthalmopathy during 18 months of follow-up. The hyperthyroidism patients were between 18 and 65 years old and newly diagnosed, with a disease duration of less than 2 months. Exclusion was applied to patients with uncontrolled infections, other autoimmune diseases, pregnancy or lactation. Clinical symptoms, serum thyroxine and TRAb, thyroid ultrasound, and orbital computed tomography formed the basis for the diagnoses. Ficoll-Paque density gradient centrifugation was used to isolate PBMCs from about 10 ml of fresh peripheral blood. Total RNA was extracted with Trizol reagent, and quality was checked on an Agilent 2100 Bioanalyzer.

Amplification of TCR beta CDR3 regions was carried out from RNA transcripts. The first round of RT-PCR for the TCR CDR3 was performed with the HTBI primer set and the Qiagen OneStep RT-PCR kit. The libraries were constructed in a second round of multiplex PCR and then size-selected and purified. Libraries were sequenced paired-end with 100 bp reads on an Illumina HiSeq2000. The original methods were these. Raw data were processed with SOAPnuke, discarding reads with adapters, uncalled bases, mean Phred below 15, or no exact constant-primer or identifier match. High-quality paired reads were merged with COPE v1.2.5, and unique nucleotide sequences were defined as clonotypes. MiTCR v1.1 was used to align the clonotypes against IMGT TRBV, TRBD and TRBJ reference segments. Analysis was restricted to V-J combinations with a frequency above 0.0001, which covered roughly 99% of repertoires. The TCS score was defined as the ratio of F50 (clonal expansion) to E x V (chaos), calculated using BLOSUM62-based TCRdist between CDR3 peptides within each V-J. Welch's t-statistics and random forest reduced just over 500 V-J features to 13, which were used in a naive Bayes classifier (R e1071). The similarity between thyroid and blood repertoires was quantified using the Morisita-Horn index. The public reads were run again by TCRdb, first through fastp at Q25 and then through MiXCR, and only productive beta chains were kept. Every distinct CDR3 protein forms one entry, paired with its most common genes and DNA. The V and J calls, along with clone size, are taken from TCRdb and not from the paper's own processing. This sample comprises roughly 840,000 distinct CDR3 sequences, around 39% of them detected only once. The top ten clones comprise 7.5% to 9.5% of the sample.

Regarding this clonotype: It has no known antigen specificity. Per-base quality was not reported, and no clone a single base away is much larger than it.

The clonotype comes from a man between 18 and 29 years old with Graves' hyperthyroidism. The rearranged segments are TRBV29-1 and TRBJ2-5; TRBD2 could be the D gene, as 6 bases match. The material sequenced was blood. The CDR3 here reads CSFSREAETQYF. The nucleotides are TGCAGCTTCTCGAGGGAGGCAGAGACCCAGTACTTC.